The 8 T cell receptor beta chains in this list originate from one sample, sequenced in a study of vaccination and CD4 T cells after COVID-19. No cognate antigen is known for these TCRs. Specified time point: late sampling 161 to 241 days after vaccination in a few convalescent patients. Treatment described: roughly 10-day PBMC culture with coronavirus spike peptide pools or control peptides (ViraFEST assay). Sequencing of cultured CD4+ T cell DNA used the Oncomine TCR Beta short-read assay. TCRdb fed the PCR reads into MiXCR, producing one record per CDR3 protein. This sample has about 25,000 distinct CDR3 sequences; about 30% occur once, and the top ten carry under 3.5%. The specimen was CD4+ T cells from blood, cultured in vitro, collected about 7 months after SARS-CoV-2 vaccination. All receptors come from a human donor who had recovered from COVID-19.

The chain uses TRBV7-2 and TRBJ1-1; tentative D call: TRBD1 (6 bases). Trimming pared 4 bases from V and 3 bases from J, leaving 18 bases between. This CDR3 has 16 residues. The germline CDR1 and CDR2 sequences are SGHTA and FQGNSA. The CDR3 loop is CASSSMPDSVDTEAFF. The CDR3 DNA is TGTGCCAGCAGCTCTATGCCGGACAGTGTCGACACTGAAGCTTTCTTT.

The DNA of the CDR3 is TGTGCCAGCAGCGCCTACCGGGGTAACAATGAGCAGTTCTTC. As protein: CASSAYRGNNEQFF. The chain joins TRBV7-2 to TRBJ2-1, with TRBD2 as a possible D gene (5 bases). This CDR3 has 14 residues. Per the germline V gene, CDR1 is SGHTA and CDR2 is FQGNSA. Trimming pared 5 bases from V and 5 bases from J, leaving 13 bases between.

The CDR3 here is CASSYGLATGELFF. The DNA for the CDR3 is TGTGCCAGCAGCTACGGACTAGCGACCGGGGAGCTGTTTTTT. This rearrangement joins TRBV7-2 to TRBJ2-2, with TRBD2 identical over 9 bases. The CDR3 contains 14 residues. The ends lost 4 bases at V and 5 bases at J; junction bases unmatched: 2. Germline V gene sequence: CDR1 SGHTA, CDR2 FQGNSA.

This chain links TRBV20-1 with TRBJ1-2; D not resolved. The CDR3 runs to 14 residues. Germline V gene lookup returns CDR1 DFQATT and CDR2 SNEGSKA (reference sequence). V lost 1 base, J lost 3 bases, and 12 bases lay in between. The CDR3 DNA reads as TGCAGTGCTAGAGCTCTCGAGTACCACTATGGCTACACCTTC. It yields the protein CSARALEYHYGYTF.

This clonotype came up a few times. The chain carries TRBV24-1 and TRBJ2-1; D may be TRBD1 (5 bases). The length of the CDR3 is 14 residues. Germline CDR1 reads KGHDR; CDR2 reads SFDVKD. Trimming took off 7 bases at V and 9 bases at J, with 18 bases between the two ends. The CDR3 reads CATRSRQPHGEQFF. The CDR3 region has the DNA TGTGCCACCAGATCTCGACAGCCCCACGGTGAGCAGTTCTTC.

This clonotype was found a few times. The chain employs TRBV20-1 and TRBJ1-1; 8 bases are shared with TRBD1. CDR1 is DFQATT, CDR2 SNEGSKA, per germline (reference sequence). Trimming removed 5 bases from V and 4 bases from J; junction bases left unmatched: 9. CDR3 length: 14 residues. CDR3 residues: CSAGPSTGGTEAFF. Written as DNA, the CDR3 is TGCAGTGCTGGACCCAGTACAGGGGGCACTGAAGCTTTCTTT.

Ten or more counts support this clonotype. The chain has TRBV7-2 and TRBJ1-5; tentatively, D is TRBD1 (5 bases). Between the trimmed V and J ends, which lost 5 bases and 5 bases, there was a span of 10 bases. Germline V gene lookup returns CDR1 SGHTA and CDR2 FQGNSA. The CDR3 extends over 13 amino acids. The CDR3 DNA is TGTGCCAGCAGCCAAATAGGGGATCAGCCCCAGCATTTT. Protein product: CASSQIGDQPQHF. Full variable domain (remainder filled in from reference TRBV7-2 and TRBJ1-5): GAGVSQSPSNKVTEKGKDVELRCDPISGHTALYWYRQSLGQGLEFLIYFQGNSAPDKSGLPSDRFSAERTGGSVSTLTIQRTQQEDSAVYLCASSQIGDQPQHFGDGTRLSIL.

This chain uses TRBV24-1 with TRBJ2-5; 8 bases agree with TRBD2. There are 14 residues in the CDR3. Germline assignment: CDR1 KGHDR and CDR2 SFDVKD. With V trimmed by 5 bases and J by 0 bases, 1 base remained unmatched. In nucleotides, the CDR3 is TGTGCCACCAGTGTTAGCGGGAACCAAGAGACCCAGTACTTC. Its translation: CATSVSGNQETQYF.